Below, 19 T cell receptor beta chains from the same sample are listed, as sequenced in a study of blood T cell repertoires in COVID-19. Measured with immunoSEQ multiplex PCR; TCRdb has only the in-frame clones, and not every one. This table holds 200,000 to 300,000 clones, approximately 89% found once. Material: PBMCs or T cells enriched from blood (not recorded which). The receptor set was obtained from a woman aged 40 to 50 with acute COVID-19.

V and J are TRBV19 and TRBJ2-2; 10 bases are a match to TRBD2. Germline lookup yields CDR1 LNHDA and CDR2 SQIVND (reference sequence). The ends lost 4 bases at V and 3 bases at J; junction bases unmatched: 5. The CDR3 is 16 amino acids. The CDR3 DNA sequence: TGTGCCAGTAGTAGAAGGACTAGCGGATACACCGGGGAGCTGTTTTTT. This encodes CASSRRTSGYTGELFF.

This clone turned up a few times. J is TRBJ2-3 and V is TRBV11-2, with 13 bases lining up with TRBD2. CDR3 length: 13 residues. The junction had 3 bases not matched to a gene; V was cut back by 1 base and J by 14 bases. Germline V CDR1 and CDR2: SGHAT, FQNNGV. This CDR3 reads CASSLGLAGGRYF. The CDR3 nucleotides are TGTGCCAGCAGCTTAGGACTAGCGGGGGGCAGGTATTTT. Drawing the rest from reference TRBV11-2 and TRBJ2-3, the complete variable domain is EAGVAQSPRYKIIEKRQSVAFWCNPISGHATLYWYQQILGQGPKLLIQFQNNGVVDDSQLPKDRFSAERLKGVDSTLKIQPAKLEDSAVYLCASSLGLAGGRYFGPGTRLTVL.

The rearrangement joins TRBV10-1 to TRBJ2-1, with 10 bases that match TRBD1. The CDR3 consists of 16 residues. V lost 3 bases, J lost 7 bases, and 9 bases stayed unmatched. The germline V gene has CDR1 WNHNN and CDR2 SYGVQD (reference sequence). The CDR3 reads CASSEKPGQGRNEQFF. In nucleotides, the CDR3 is TGCGCCAGCAGTGAAAAACCGGGACAGGGGAGGAATGAGCAGTTCTTC.

V gene TRBV24-1 combines with J gene TRBJ2-5, with D possibly being TRBD1 (6 bases). This CDR3 has 15 residues. The germline gives CDR1 KGHDR, CDR2 SFDVKD. V lost 3 bases and J lost 5, with 15 bases in between. This chain's CDR3 is CATSDVRGPGETQYF. Written as DNA, the CDR3 is TGTGCCACCAGTGATGTCAGGGGCCCAGGGGAGACCCAGTACTTC.

This clone has a single count. Relative to the germline gene, one junction end is altered; a read error may explain this. The rearrangement links TRBV5-4 to TRBJ1-2; TRBD1 might be the D (5 bases). The CDR3 consists of 13 residues. Germline V gene data show CDR1 as SGHNT and CDR2 as YYREEE (reference sequence). CDR3 protein: CASRLWGHYGYTF. DNA of the CDR3: TGTGCCAGCCGCTTGTGGGGCCATTATGGCTACACCTTC. Full variable domain (remainder filled in from reference TRBV5-4 and TRBJ1-2): ETGVTQSPTHLIKTRGQQVTLRCSSQSGHNTVSWYQQALGQGPQFIFQYYREEENGRGNFPPRFSGLQFPNYSSELNVNALELDDSALYLCASRLWGHYGYTFGSGTRLTVV.

For this clone: In the same sample, other DNA sequences code for this CDR3. V and J are TRBV5-1 and TRBJ1-6; unclear D gene. The germline gives CDR1 SGHRS, CDR2 YFSETQ. The V end was cut by 3 bases, the J end by 1 base, with 8 bases between. There are 15 residues in the CDR3. In nucleotides, the CDR3 is TGCGCCAGCAGCTCAGAGGGATCCTATAATTCACCCCTCCACTTT. Translation: CASSSEGSYNSPLHF. Complete variable domain (other parts from reference TRBV5-1 and TRBJ1-6): KAGVTQTPRYLIKTRGQQVTLSCSPISGHRSVSWYQQTPGQGLQFLFEYFSETQRNKGNFPGRFSGRQFSNSRSEMNVSTLELGDSALYLCASSSEGSYNSPLHFGNGTRLTVT.

CDR3 DNA: TGCGCCAGCAGCTTGGCAAAAGAGCAGTTCTTC. Translation gives CASSLAKEQFF. This chain links TRBV5-1 with TRBJ2-1; D is unresolved. Germline V gene data show CDR1 as SGHRS and CDR2 as YFSETQ. V was shortened by 0 bases and J by 10 bases, with 5 bases between the two germline ends. CDR3 length: 11 residues.

The J gene is TRBJ2-5, the V gene TRBV7-2, with TRBD1 as a possible D gene (6 bases). Trimming removed 6 bases from V and 7 bases from J, with 12 bases in between. CDR1 SGHTA and CDR2 FQGNSA come from the germline V gene. There are 12 residues in the CDR3. In DNA form, the CDR3 reads TGTGCCAGCAGGGACAGAGTCGGGACCCAGTACTTC. Amino acid sequence: CASRDRVGTQYF.

The chain recombines TRBV12-3 or TRBV12-4 with TRBJ2-2, with D possibly being TRBD1 (5 bases). The CDR3 is 13 amino acids. The V and J ends lost 6 bases and 5 bases respectively, with 10 bases between them. The CDR3 protein is CASSRQLTGELFF. The CDR3 coding sequence is TGTGCCAGCAGCCGACAGTTAACCGGGGAGCTGTTTTTT.

This clone has more than one count but fewer than ten. This chain connects TRBV7-8 to TRBJ1-3, with TRBD1 as a possible D gene (5 bases). The CDR3 covers 16 residues. The ends were cut back, 1 base at V and 0 bases at J, with 10 bases in the middle. Germline values: CDR1 SGHVS, CDR2 FQNEAQ. CDR3 amino acids: CASSLVRTTSGNTIYF. CDR3 sequence (DNA): TGTGCCAGCAGCTTAGTCCGGACAACCTCTGGAAACACCATATATTTT.

V is TRBV24-1 and J is TRBJ1-1; 7 nucleotides agree with TRBD1. V gave up 6 bases and J gave up 4 bases; unmatched junction bases: 4. CDR3 length: 13 residues. Germline CDR1 KGHDR, CDR2 SFDVKD. The CDR3 coding sequence is TGTGCCACCAGTCTCAGGGGGAGCACTGAAGCTTTCTTT. Translation gives CATSLRGSTEAFF.

J is TRBJ2-3 and V is TRBV27; TRBD2 agrees at 7 bases. With V trimmed by 3 bases and J by 6 bases, 24 bases remained unmatched. There are 20 residues in the CDR3. CDR1 and CDR2 (germline): MNHEY, SMNVEV (reference sequence). This CDR3 is CASSFVGGRGAVPRSDTQYF. The DNA for the CDR3 is TGTGCCAGCAGTTTTGTGGGGGGGAGGGGAGCGGTACCCCGGTCGGATACGCAGTATTTT.

This chain uses TRBV5-1 with TRBJ1-6; 7 nucleotides agree with TRBD1. With V trimmed by 4 bases and J by 0 bases, 4 bases remained unmatched. CDR1 SGHRS and CDR2 YFSETQ come from the germline V gene. CDR3 size: 16 residues. The CDR3 loop reads CASSLRDSSYNSPLHF. Written as DNA, the CDR3 is TGCGCCAGCAGCCTCCGGGACAGCTCCTATAATTCACCCCTCCACTTT.

The chain joins TRBV2 to TRBJ1-5, with 8 bases lining up with TRBD1. The junction had 10 bases not matched to a gene; V was cut back by 3 bases and J by 6 bases. Germline CDR1 is SNHLY and CDR2 is FYNNEI. This CDR3 comprises 16 residues. CDR3 in amino acids: CASSDRQGFNGQPQHF. In DNA form, the CDR3 reads TGTGCCAGCAGTGATAGACAGGGGTTTAACGGTCAGCCCCAGCATTTT.

This chain connects TRBV11-2 to TRBJ2-2; 7 bases agree with TRBD1. From germline, CDR1 is SGHAT and CDR2 FQNNGV. The V gene end was trimmed by 6 bases and the J gene end by 3 bases; junction bases not matched to a gene: 4. The CDR3 extends over 14 amino acids. CDR3 residues: CASRHGQDTGELFF. In DNA, the CDR3 is TGTGCCAGCAGACATGGACAGGACACCGGGGAGCTGTTTTTT.

This clone was detected only once. The V gene is TRBV12-3 or TRBV12-4, the J gene TRBJ1-1; D gene ambiguous. Trimming left V 2 bases short and J 6 bases short, with 7 bases between. The CDR3 length is 12 residues. CDR3 DNA: TGTGCCAGCAGTTTACCAATTCCTGAAGCTTTCTTT. Translation gives CASSLPIPEAFF.

This chain joins TRBV7-2 and TRBJ1-5; 7 nucleotides line up with TRBD1. The CDR3 runs to 15 residues. After removal of 0 bases from V and 7 bases from J, the junction contained 6 bases not matched to a gene. CDR1 and CDR2 (germline): SGHTA, FQGNSA. CDR3 residues: CASSLAQGGDQPQHF. The CDR3 DNA reads as TGTGCCAGCAGCTTAGCGCAAGGGGGCGACCAGCCCCAGCATTTT. The variable domain in full, with the rest retrieved from reference TRBV7-2 and TRBJ1-5, is GAGVSQSPSNKVTEKGKDVELRCDPISGHTALYWYRQSLGQGLEFLIYFQGNSAPDKSGLPSDRFSAERTGGSVSTLTIQRTQQEDSAVYLCASSLAQGGDQPQHFGDGTRLSIL.

The genes are TRBV7-2 and TRBJ2-7, with no clear D. The CDR3 loop spans 13 amino acids. V lost 4 bases and J 9 bases, leaving 16 bases between the germline ends. Germline V CDR1 and CDR2: SGHTA, FQGNSA. DNA for the CDR3: TGTGCCAGCAGCTCGAGCCCGGGTCAATCGCAGTACTTC. Its protein is CASSSSPGQSQYF.

The chain combines TRBV2 with TRBJ2-1; D may be TRBD1 (6 bases). V gave up 6 bases and J gave up 9 bases, with 12 bases separating them. The CDR3 sequence is 12 residues long. Per germline, CDR1 SNHLY and CDR2 FYNNEI. CDR3 sequence reads: CASRYRAGEQFF. The CDR3 DNA reads TGTGCCAGCAGGTACAGGGCCGGTGAGCAGTTCTTC.